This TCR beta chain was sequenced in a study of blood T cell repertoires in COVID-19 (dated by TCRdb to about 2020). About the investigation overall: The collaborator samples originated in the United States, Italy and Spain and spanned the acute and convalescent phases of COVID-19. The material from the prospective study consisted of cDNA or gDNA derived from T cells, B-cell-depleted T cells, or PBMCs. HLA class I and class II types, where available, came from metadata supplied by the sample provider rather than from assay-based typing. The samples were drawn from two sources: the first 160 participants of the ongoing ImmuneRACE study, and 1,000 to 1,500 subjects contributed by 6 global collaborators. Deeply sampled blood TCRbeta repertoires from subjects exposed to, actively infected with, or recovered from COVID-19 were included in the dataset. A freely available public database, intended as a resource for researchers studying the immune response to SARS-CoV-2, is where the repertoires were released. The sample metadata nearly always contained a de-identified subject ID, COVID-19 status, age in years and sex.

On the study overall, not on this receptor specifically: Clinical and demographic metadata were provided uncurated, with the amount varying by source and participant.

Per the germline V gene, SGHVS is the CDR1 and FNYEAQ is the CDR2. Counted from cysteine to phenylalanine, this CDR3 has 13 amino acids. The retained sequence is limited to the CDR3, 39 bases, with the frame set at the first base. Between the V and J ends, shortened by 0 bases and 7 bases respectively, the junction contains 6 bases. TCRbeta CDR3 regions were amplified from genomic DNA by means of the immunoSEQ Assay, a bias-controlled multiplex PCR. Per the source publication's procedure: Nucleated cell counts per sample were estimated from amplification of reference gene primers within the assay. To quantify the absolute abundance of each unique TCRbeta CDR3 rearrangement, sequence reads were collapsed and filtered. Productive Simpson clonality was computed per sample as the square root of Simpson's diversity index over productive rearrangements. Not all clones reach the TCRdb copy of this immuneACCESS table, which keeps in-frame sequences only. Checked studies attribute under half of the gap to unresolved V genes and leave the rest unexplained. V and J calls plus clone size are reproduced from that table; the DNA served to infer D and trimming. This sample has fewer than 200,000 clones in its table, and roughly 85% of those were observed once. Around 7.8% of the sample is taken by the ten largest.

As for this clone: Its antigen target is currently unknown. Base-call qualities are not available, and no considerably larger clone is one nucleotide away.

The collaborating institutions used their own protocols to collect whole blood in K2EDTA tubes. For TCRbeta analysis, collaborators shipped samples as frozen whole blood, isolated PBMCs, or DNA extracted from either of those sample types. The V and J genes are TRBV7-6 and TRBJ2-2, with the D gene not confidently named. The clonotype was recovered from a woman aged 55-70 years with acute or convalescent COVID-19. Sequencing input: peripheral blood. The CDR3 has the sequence CASSLAGSGELFF. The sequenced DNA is TGTGCCAGCAGCTTAGCCGGTAGCGGGGAGCTGTTTTTT.